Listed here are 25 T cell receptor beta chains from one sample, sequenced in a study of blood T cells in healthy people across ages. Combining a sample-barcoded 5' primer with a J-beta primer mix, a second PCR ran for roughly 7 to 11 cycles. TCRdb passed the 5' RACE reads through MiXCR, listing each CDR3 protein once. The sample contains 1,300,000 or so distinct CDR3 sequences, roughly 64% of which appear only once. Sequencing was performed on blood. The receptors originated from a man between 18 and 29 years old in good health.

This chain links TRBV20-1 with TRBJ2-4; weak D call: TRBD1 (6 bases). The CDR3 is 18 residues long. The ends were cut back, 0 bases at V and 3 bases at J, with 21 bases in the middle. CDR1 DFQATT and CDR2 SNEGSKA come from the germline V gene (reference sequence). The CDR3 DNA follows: TGCAGTGCTAGAGATTGGGAGCGACAGGACGGGCTCAAAAACATTCAGTACTTC. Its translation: CSARDWERQDGLKNIQYF.

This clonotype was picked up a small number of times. The CDR3 nucleotides read TGCAGTGCTAGAGTCTCAAGACTAGTCCACGAGCAGTACTTC. It translates to CSARVSRLVHEQYF. The J gene is TRBJ2-7, the V gene TRBV20-1; maybe TRBD2 (6 bases). V was clipped by 1 base and J by 5 bases, with 15 bases between them. The CDR3 loop spans 14 amino acids. Germline CDR1 reads DFQATT; CDR2 reads SNEGSKA (reference sequence).

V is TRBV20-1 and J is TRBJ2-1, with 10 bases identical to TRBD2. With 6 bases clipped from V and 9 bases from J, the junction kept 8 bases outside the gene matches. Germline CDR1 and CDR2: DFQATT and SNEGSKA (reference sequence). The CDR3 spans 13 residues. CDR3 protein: CSALGLAEGEQFF. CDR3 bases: TGCAGTGCCCTCGGACTAGCGGAGGGTGAGCAGTTCTTC.

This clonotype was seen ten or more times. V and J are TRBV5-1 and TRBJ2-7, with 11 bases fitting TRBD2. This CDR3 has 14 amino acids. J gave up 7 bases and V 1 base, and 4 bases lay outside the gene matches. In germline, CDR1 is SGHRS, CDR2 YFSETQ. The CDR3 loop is CASSLTSGSYEQYF. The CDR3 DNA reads TGCGCCAGCAGCTTGACTAGCGGGAGTTATGAGCAGTACTTC.

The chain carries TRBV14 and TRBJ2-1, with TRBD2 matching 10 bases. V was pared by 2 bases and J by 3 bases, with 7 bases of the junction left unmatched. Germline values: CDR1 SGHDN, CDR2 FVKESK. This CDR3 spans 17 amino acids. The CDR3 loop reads CASSQTQRTSGYNEQFF. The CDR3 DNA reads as TGTGCCAGCAGCCAAACCCAGAGGACTAGCGGCTACAATGAGCAGTTCTTC.

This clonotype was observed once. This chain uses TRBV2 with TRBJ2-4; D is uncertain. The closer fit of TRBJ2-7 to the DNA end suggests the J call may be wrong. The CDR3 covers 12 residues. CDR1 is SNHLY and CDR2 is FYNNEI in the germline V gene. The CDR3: CASSVAIYEQYF. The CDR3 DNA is TGTGCCAGCAGTGTTGCGATCTACGAGCAGTACTTC.

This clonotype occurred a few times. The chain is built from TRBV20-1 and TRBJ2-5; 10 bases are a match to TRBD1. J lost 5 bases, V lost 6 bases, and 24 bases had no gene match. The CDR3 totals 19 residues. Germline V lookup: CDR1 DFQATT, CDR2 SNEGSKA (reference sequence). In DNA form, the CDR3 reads TGCAGTGCCCATCCCCTAGACAGGGGGCATGGCGGAGGACTGGAGACCCAGTACTTC. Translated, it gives CSAHPLDRGHGGGLETQYF.

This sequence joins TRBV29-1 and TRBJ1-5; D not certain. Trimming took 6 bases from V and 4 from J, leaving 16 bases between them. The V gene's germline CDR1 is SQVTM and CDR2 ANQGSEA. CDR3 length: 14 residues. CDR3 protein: CSVVEGGLNQPQHF. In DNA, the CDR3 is TGCAGCGTGGTGGAGGGTGGGTTGAATCAGCCCCAGCATTTT.

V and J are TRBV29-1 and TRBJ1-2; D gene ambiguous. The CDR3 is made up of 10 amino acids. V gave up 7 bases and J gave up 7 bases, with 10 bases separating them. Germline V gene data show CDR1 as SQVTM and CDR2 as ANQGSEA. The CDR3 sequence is CSAPGCGYTF. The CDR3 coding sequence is TGCAGCGCCCCGGGATGTGGCTACACCTTC.

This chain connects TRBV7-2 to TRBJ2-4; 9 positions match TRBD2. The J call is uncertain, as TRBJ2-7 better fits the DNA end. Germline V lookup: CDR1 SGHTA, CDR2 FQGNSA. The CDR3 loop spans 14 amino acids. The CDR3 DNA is TGTGCCGTATCTGCAGCGGGGGGCCCCTACGAGCAGTACTTC. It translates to CAVSAAGGPYEQYF.

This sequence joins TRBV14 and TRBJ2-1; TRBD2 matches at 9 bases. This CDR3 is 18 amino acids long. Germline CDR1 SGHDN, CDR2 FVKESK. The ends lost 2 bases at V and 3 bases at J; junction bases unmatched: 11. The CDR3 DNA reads TGTGCCAGCAGCCAAAGGCTAGCGGGAATCCGATACTACAATGAGCAGTTCTTC. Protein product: CASSQRLAGIRYYNEQFF.

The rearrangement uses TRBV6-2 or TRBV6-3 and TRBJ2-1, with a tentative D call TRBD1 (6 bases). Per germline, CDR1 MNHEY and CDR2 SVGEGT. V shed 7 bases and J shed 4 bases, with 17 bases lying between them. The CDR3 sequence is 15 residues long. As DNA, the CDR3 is TGTGCCAGCACCGGCCGGGACACCAGGTACAATGAGCAGTTCTTC. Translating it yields CASTGRDTRYNEQFF.

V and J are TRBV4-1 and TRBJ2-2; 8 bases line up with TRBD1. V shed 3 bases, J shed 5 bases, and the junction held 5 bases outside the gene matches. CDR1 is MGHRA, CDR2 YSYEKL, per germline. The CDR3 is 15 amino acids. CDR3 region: CASSQPQGVTGELFF. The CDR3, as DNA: TGCGCCAGCAGCCAGCCACAGGGGGTAACCGGGGAGCTGTTTTTT.

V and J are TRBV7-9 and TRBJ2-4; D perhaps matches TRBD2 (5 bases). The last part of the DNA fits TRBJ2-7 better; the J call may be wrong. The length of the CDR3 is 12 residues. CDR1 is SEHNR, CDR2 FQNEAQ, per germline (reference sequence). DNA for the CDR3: TGTGCCAGCAGCTTAAGGGAGTACGAGCAGTACTTC. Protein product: CASSLREYEQYF.

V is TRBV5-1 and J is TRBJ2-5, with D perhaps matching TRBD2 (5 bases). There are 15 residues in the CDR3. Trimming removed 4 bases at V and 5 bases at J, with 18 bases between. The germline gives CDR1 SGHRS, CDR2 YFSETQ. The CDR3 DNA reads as TGCGCCAGCAGCCCTATAGCGCATGGTTGGGAGACCCAGTACTTC. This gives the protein CASSPIAHGWETQYF.

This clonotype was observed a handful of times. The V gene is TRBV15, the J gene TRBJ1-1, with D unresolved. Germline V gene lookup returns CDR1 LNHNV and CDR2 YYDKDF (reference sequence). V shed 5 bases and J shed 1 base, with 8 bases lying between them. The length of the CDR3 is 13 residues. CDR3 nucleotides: TGTGCCACCAGCCGCGGGGAGAACACTGAAGCTTTCTTT. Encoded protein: CATSRGENTEAFF. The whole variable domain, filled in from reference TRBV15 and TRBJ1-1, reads DAMVIQNPRYQVTQFGKPVTLSCSQTLNHNVMYWYQQKSSQAPKLLFHYYDKDFNNEADTPDNFQSRRPNTSFCFLDIRSPGLGDTAMYLCATSRGENTEAFFGQGTRLTVV.

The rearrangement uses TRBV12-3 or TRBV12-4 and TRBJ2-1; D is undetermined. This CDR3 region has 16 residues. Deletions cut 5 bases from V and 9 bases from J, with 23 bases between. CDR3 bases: TGTGCCAGCAGTGTTAAACGGATTTTGATGTCCAGTGAGCAGTTCTTC. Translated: CASSVKRILMSSEQFF.

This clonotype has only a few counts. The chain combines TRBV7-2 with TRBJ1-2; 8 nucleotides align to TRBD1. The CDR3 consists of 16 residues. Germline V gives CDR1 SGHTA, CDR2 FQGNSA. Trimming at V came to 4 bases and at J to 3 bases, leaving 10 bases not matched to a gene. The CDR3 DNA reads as TGTGCCAGCAGCTCGACGGACAGGGCGAGGGACTATGGCTACACCTTC. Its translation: CASSSTDRARDYGYTF.

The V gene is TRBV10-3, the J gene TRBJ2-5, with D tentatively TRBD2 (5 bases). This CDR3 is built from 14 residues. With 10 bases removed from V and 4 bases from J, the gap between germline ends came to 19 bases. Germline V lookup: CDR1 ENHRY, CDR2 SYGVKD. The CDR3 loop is CATRSPGSAETQYF. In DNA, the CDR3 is TGTGCCACCCGGTCCCCGGGAAGTGCAGAGACCCAGTACTTC.

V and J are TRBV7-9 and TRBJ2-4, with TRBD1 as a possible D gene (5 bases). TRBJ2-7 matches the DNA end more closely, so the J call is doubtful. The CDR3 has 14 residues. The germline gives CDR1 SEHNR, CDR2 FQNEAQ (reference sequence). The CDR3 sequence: CASSLEVQGAEQYF. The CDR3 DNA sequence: TGTGCCAGCAGCTTAGAGGTGCAGGGTGCCGAGCAGTACTTC.

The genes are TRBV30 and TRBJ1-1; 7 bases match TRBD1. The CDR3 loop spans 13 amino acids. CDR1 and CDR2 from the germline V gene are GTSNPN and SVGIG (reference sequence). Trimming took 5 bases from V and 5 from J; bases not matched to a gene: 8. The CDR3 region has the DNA TGTGCCTGGGGATTAACAGGGGAGACTGAAGCTTTCTTT. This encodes CAWGLTGETEAFF.

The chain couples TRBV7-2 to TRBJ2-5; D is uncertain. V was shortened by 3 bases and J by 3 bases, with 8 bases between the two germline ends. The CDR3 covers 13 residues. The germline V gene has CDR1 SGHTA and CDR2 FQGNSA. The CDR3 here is CASSLLLKETQYF. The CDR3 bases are TGTGCCAGCAGCTTGCTCCTCAAAGAGACCCAGTACTTC.

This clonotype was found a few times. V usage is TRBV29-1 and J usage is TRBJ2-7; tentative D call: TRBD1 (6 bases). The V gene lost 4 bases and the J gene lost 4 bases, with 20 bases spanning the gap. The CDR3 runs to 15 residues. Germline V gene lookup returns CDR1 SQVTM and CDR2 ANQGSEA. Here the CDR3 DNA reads TGCAGCGTTGTTTGGGGGCACCGTAACCAATACGAGCAGTACTTC. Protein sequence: CSVVWGHRNQYEQYF.

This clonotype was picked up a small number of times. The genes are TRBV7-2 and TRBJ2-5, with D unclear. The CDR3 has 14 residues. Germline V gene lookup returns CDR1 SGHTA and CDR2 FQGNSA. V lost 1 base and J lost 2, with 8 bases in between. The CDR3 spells CASSLGSWQETQYF. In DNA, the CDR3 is TGTGCCAGCAGCTTAGGTAGTTGGCAAGAGACCCAGTACTTC.

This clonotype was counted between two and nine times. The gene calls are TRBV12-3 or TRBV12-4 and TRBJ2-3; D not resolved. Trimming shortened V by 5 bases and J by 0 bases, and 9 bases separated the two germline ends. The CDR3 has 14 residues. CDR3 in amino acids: CASSPVRSTDTQYF. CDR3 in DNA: TGTGCCAGCAGTCCCGTGCGAAGCACAGATACGCAGTATTTT.